A selection of T cell receptor beta chains follows, all from one sample in a study of blood T cell repertoires in COVID-19. Repertoires were generated with immunoSEQ multiplex PCR, while TCRdb's copy carries only in-frame clones and drops some. This sample has tens of thousands of clones, with around nine tenths found just once. Specimen: peripheral blood. The receptors originated from a woman of 80 years or more with acute or convalescent COVID-19. The CDR3 runs from the conserved cysteine through the conserved F or W. D genes are given only for firm matches. Only some rows state a clone size, as once, few, many or a class for expanded clones.

>TRBV18|NA|TRBJ2-7|NA
CASSLPLNEQYF
TGTGCCAGCTCACTCCCTCTAAACGAGCAGTACTTC
>TRBV29-1|NA|TRBJ2-1|TRBD2
CSVEVLAGGGNEQFF
TGCAGCGTTGAAGTGCTAGCGGGAGGAGGCAATGAGCAGTTCTTC
>TRBV11-2|NA|TRBJ2-2|NA
CASSLGGTNTGELFF
TGTGCCAGCAGCTTGGGGGGTACGAACACCGGGGAGCTGTTTTTT
>TRBV6-5|NA|TRBJ2-2|NA
CASTIRGTGELFF
TGTGCCAGCACAATTAGGGGCACCGGGGAGCTGTTTTTT
>TRBV5-1|NA|TRBJ2-7|NA
CASSPTPGYEQYF
TGCGCCAGCAGCCCCACCCCAGGGTACGAGCAGTACTTC
>TRBV14|once|TRBJ2-1|TRBD2
CASSRWRGLSHNEQFF
TGTGCCAGCAGCCGGTGGAGGGGACTATCCCACAATGAGCAGTTCTTC
>TRBV19|NA|TRBJ2-1|NA
CASSIQDRLPYNEQFF
TGTGCCAGTAGTATCCAAGACAGGCTACCTTACAATGAGCAGTTCTTC
>TRBV28|NA|TRBJ1-5|NA
CASNYDSSNQPQHF
TGTGCCAGCAATTACGACAGTAGCAATCAGCCCCAGCATTTT
>TRBV14|NA|TRBJ1-6|NA
CASSQFDRSYNSPLHF
TGTGCCAGCAGCCAATTTGACAGGAGCTATAATTCACCCCTCCACTTT
>TRBV19|NA|TRBJ1-2|TRBD1
CATNSDRVGGYTF
TGTGCCACAAACTCCGACAGGGTGGGTGGCTACACCTTC
>TRBV19|NA|TRBJ1-2|TRBD1
CASSRQGLIGYTF
TGTGCCAGTAGCCGACAGGGGTTAATTGGCTACACCTTC
>TRBV6-6|NA|TRBJ2-7|TRBD1
CASRRQGSYYEQYF
TGTGCCAGCAGAAGACAGGGGAGTTACTACGAGCAGTACTTC
>TRBV7-8|NA|TRBJ1-5|NA
CASSLVDGSYQPQHF
TGTGCCAGCAGCTTGGTCGACGGGTCGTATCAGCCCCAGCATTTT
>TRBV5-8|NA|TRBJ2-1|TRBD1
CASSFGGQSYNEQFF
TGTGCCAGCAGCTTTGGGGGACAGAGCTACAATGAGCAGTTCTTC
>TRBV25-1|NA|TRBJ2-2|NA
CASSEDMQTELFF
TGTGCCAGCAGTGAAGATATGCAGACAGAGCTGTTTTTT
>TRBV3-1/TRBV3-2|NA|TRBJ2-7|NA
CASLGTGYEQYF
TGTGCCAGCCTTGGGACTGGCTACGAGCAGTACTTC
>TRBV5-4|once|TRBJ2-5|NA
CASSLTRSGPGETQYF
TGTGCCAGCAGCTTAACGAGGAGCGGGCCGGGCGAGACCCAGTACTTC
>TRBV6-5|once|TRBJ2-7|NA
CASSYHRESIYEQYF
TGTGCCAGCAGTTACCACAGGGAATCCATCTACGAGCAGTACTTC
>TRBV18|NA|TRBJ1-1|NA
CASSTDTLEAFF
TGTGCCAGCTCAACCGACACGCTTGAAGCTTTCTTT
>TRBV19|NA|TRBJ1-1|TRBD1
CASTMGAGGNTEAFF
TGTGCCAGTACCATGGGGGCAGGGGGCAACACTGAAGCTTTCTTT
>TRBV19|NA|TRBJ1-2|NA
CASSRDRNYGYTF
TGTGCCAGTAGTAGAGACAGGAACTATGGCTACACCTTC
>TRBV27|few|TRBJ2-2|NA
CASRGQGNTGELFF
TGTGCCAGCAGGGGGCAGGGGAACACCGGGGAGCTGTTTTTT
>TRBV7-2|NA|TRBJ2-2|TRBD1
CASSPSLRTGATGELFF
TGTGCCAGCAGCCCCAGCCTACGGACAGGGGCCACCGGGGAGCTGTTTTTT
>TRBV6-1|NA|TRBJ2-7|TRBD1
CASSEFTGGTYEQYF
TGTGCCAGCAGTGAATTTACAGGGGGGACCTACGAGCAGTACTTC
>TRBV11-2|NA|TRBJ2-7|NA
CASSSGGHLDYEQYF
TGTGCCAGCTCTTCGGGGGGCCACCTCGACTACGAGCAGTACTTC
>TRBV5-6|NA|TRBJ2-1|TRBD2
CASSLLAGFSYNEQFF
TGTGCCAGCAGCTTATTAGCGGGATTCTCCTACAATGAGCAGTTCTTC
>TRBV5-4|NA|TRBJ2-1|NA
CASSLGQRLSYNEQFF
TGTGCCAGCAGCTTGGGCCAGCGACTCTCCTACAATGAGCAGTTCTTC
>TRBV20-1|NA|TRBJ2-1|TRBD2
CSASRLAGDDEQFF
TGCAGTGCTAGTAGACTAGCGGGAGACGATGAGCAGTTCTTC
>TRBV9|NA|TRBJ1-1|TRBD1
CASSKGQGAMNTEAFF
TGTGCCAGCAGCAAGGGGCAGGGGGCGATGAACACTGAAGCTTTCTTT
>TRBV30|NA|TRBJ1-3|NA
CAWSGGVNTIYF
TGTGCCTGGAGTGGGGGAGTCAACACCATATATTTT
>TRBV7-9|few|TRBJ2-3|NA
CASSPDRSTDTQYF
TGTGCCAGCAGCCCGGACAGAAGCACAGATACGCAGTATTTT
>TRBV2|once|TRBJ2-7|TRBD2
CASSPWVGGYEQYF
TGTGCCAGCAGTCCCTGGGTGGGAGGGTACGAGCAGTACTTC
>TRBV9|NA|TRBJ1-1|NA
CASSVGGGLTEAFF
TGTGCCAGCAGCGTAGGGGGAGGGCTCACTGAAGCTTTCTTT
>TRBV3-1/TRBV3-2|NA|TRBJ1-1|TRBD1
CASSPTGDSEAFF
TGTGCCAGCAGCCCTACAGGGGACTCTGAAGCTTTCTTT
>TRBV27|NA|TRBJ1-6|NA
CASSLSRPGLFSNSPLHF
TGTGCCAGCAGTTTATCACGTCCGGGGTTGTTTTCTAATTCACCCCTCCACTTT
>TRBV2|NA|TRBJ1-1|NA
CASSKDSYTEAFF
TGTGCCAGCAGCAAAGACAGTTACACTGAAGCTTTCTTT
>TRBV6-1|NA|TRBJ2-1|TRBD1
CASSESGTGHIKAYNEQFF
TGTGCCAGCAGTGAATCAGGGACAGGTCATATCAAGGCCTACAATGAGCAGTTCTTC
>TRBV6-2/TRBV6-3|NA|TRBJ2-6|NA
CASSYSSLPSGANVLTF
TGTGCCAGCAGTTACTCTTCACTCCCCTCTGGGGCCAACGTCCTGACTTTC